These T cell receptor beta chains were read from a single sample in a study of blood T cells in healthy people across ages. TCRdb reprocessed the 5' RACE reads via MiXCR and lists one record per CDR3 protein. The sample yields some 640,000 distinct CDR3 sequences, about half seen once. The sequenced sample was blood. The receptors were sampled from a woman aged 55-70 years in good health. The CDR3 runs from the conserved cysteine through the conserved F or W. The D gene is left open where the match is weak. The size of a clone is reported for some rows only, either as once, few or many, or as a class for expanded clones.

clone size,V gene,J gene,D gene,CDR3 length,CDR3 protein,CDR3 DNA
NA,TRBV20-1,TRBJ2-1,TRBD2,15,CSARPAGLRYNEQFF,TGCAGTGCTAGGCCAGCGGGGTTAAGGTACAATGAGCAGTTCTTC
NA,TRBV12-3/TRBV12-4,TRBJ2-1,NA,15,CASSAWWRDDNEQFF,TGTGCCAGCAGCGCCTGGTGGCGGGATGACAATGAGCAGTTCTTC
NA,TRBV2,TRBJ2-3,NA,14,CASSRDIPTDTQYF,TGTGCCAGTTCACGGGACATACCCACAGATACGCAGTATTTT
NA,TRBV6-5,TRBJ1-1,TRBD1,14,CASSYRGQSTEAFF,TGTGCCAGCAGTTACAGGGGGCAAAGCACTGAAGCTTTCTTT
NA,TRBV4-3,TRBJ2-1,TRBD1,13,CASGPTTGREQFF,TGCGCCAGCGGACCAACGACAGGGCGCGAGCAGTTCTTC
NA,TRBV2,TRBJ1-6,NA,15,CASKPRGTYNSPLHF,TGTGCCAGCAAGCCGAGGGGTACCTATAATTCACCCCTCCACTTT
once,TRBV20-1,TRBJ1-1,NA,15,CSASDSRRGNTEAFF,TGCAGTGCTAGCGACAGTAGAAGAGGAAACACTGAAGCTTTCTTT
few,TRBV7-3,TRBJ2-1,TRBD2,16,CASSFGTSGRGYEQFF,TGTGCCAGCAGCTTCGGGACTAGCGGGAGGGGGTATGAGCAGTTCTTC
few,TRBV5-5,TRBJ2-3,TRBD1,15,CASSSRGLGTDTQYF,TGTGCCAGCAGCTCCAGGGGGCTCGGCACAGATACGCAGTATTTT
few,TRBV20-1,TRBJ1-1,NA,14,CSARGIGVNTEAFF,TGCAGTGCTAGGGGGATAGGAGTGAACACTGAAGCTTTCTTT
NA,TRBV27,TRBJ2-7,NA,15,CASSSRPQAAYEQYF,TGTGCCAGCAGTTCCCGCCCCCAAGCTGCCTACGAGCAGTACTTC
NA,TRBV7-6,TRBJ1-3,NA,14,CASSLPESGNTIYF,TGTGCCAGCAGCTTACCCGAATCTGGAAACACCATATATTTT
NA,TRBV5-4,TRBJ2-1,NA,17,CASSLARGGDLHNEQFF,TGTGCCAGCAGCTTGGCCAGGGGCGGAGACCTTCACAATGAGCAGTTCTTC
NA,TRBV13,TRBJ2-1,TRBD2,15,CASSDGLAEHNEQFF,TGTGCCAGCAGCGACGGACTAGCGGAACACAATGAGCAGTTCTTC
NA,TRBV28,TRBJ2-5,NA,16,CASTPGWTELQETQYF,TGTGCCAGCACCCCGGGATGGACAGAACTCCAAGAGACCCAGTACTTC
NA,TRBV28,TRBJ1-2,NA,15,CASSGTAATNYGYTF,TGTGCCAGCAGTGGGACGGCTGCTACTAACTATGGCTACACCTTC
NA,TRBV6-2/TRBV6-3,TRBJ2-1,TRBD2,15,CASTPPLAGVGEQFF,TGTGCCAGCACTCCCCCGCTAGCGGGAGTCGGTGAGCAGTTCTTC
few,TRBV20-1,TRBJ2-5,TRBD2,15,CSATGLAGVLETQYF,TGCAGTGCTACGGGACTAGCGGGAGTCCTAGAGACCCAGTACTTC
NA,TRBV15,TRBJ2-6,NA,16,CATSRDPGSGANVLTF,TGTGCCACCAGCAGAGATCCGGGCTCTGGGGCCAACGTCCTGACTTTC
once,TRBV6-1,TRBJ2-5,NA,13,CASSEFEGGTQYF,TGTGCCAGCAGTGAATTTGAGGGAGGGACCCAGTACTTC
once,TRBV7-2,TRBJ2-7,NA,14,CASSRGQNFYEQYF,TGTGCCAGCAGCCGGGGACAAAACTTCTACGAGCAGTACTTC
NA,TRBV20-1,TRBJ2-1,NA,16,CSARSSTQLSYNEQFF,TGCAGTGCGCGATCTAGCACCCAACTCTCCTACAATGAGCAGTTCTTC
NA,TRBV4-3,TRBJ2-1,TRBD1,15,CASSQVRAGGNEQFF,TGCGCCAGCAGCCAAGTAAGAGCAGGGGGCAATGAGCAGTTCTTC
NA,TRBV7-8,TRBJ2-7,NA,11,CASSWTREQYF,TGTGCCAGCAGCTGGACGCGGGAGCAGTACTTC
NA,TRBV2,TRBJ2-7,NA,12,CASYRSSYEQYF,TGTGCCAGCTACAGGAGTTCCTACGAGCAGTACTTC
NA,TRBV9,TRBJ2-7,TRBD2,14,CASSGQTSGYEQYF,TGTGCCAGCAGCGGACAGACTAGCGGTTACGAGCAGTACTTC
few,TRBV9,TRBJ2-7,TRBD1,15,CASSVVQGSYNEQYF,TGTGCCAGCAGCGTAGTACAGGGGTCCTACAATGAGCAGTACTTC
NA,TRBV6-5,TRBJ1-2,TRBD1,16,CASTLITGTGKYDYTF,TGTGCCAGCACCCTTATAACCGGGACAGGGAAATACGACTACACCTTC
few,TRBV4-3,TRBJ2-3,TRBD2,13,CASSQGLAGAGYF,TGCGCCAGCAGCCAGGGACTAGCGGGGGCGGGGTATTTT
few,TRBV20-1,TRBJ2-7,TRBD2,13,CSAPGGWANEQYF,TGCAGTGCCCCGGGGGGATGGGCAAACGAGCAGTACTTC
few,TRBV6-2/TRBV6-3,TRBJ2-7,NA,14,CASSYSGTPYEQYF,TGTGCCAGCAGTTACTCCGGGACCCCCTACGAGCAGTACTTC
few,TRBV15,TRBJ1-2,TRBD1,15,CATSRDGTALWGYTF,TGTGCCACCAGCAGAGATGGGACAGCCCTATGGGGCTACACCTTC
many,TRBV2,TRBJ2-6,NA,15,CASSDRGSGANVLTF,TGTGCCAGCAGTGATAGGGGCTCTGGGGCCAACGTCCTGACTTTC
NA,TRBV5-1,TRBJ2-7,NA,14,CASSVESAGYEQYF,TGCGCCAGCAGCGTGGAAAGCGCAGGGTACGAGCAGTACTTC
many,TRBV20-1,TRBJ1-2,NA,15,CSARGNHVQSYGYTF,TGCAGTGCTAGAGGCAACCATGTCCAGAGCTATGGCTACACCTTC
NA,TRBV20-1,TRBJ2-1,TRBD1,15,CSAPPWTGGYNEQFF,TGCAGTGCTCCACCATGGACAGGGGGATACAATGAGCAGTTCTTC
NA,TRBV6-5,TRBJ1-1,NA,12,CASSYRAGPTFF,TGTGCCAGCAGTTACAGGGCAGGGCCTACTTTCTTT
few,TRBV4-2,TRBJ2-5,TRBD2,15,CASSQEASGEETQYF,TGTGCCAGCAGCCAAGAGGCTAGCGGTGAAGAGACCCAGTACTTC
NA,TRBV12-3/TRBV12-4,TRBJ2-1,TRBD1,16,CASSPGPGQGNNEQFF,TGTGCCAGCAGCCCCGGGCCCGGACAGGGGAACAATGAGCAGTTCTTC
few,TRBV20-1,TRBJ2-7,NA,11,CSAPKGREQYF,TGCAGTGCTCCTAAGGGCCGCGAGCAGTACTTC
NA,TRBV9,TRBJ2-1,NA,12,CASSVDREPQFF,TGTGCCAGCAGCGTAGACAGGGAGCCGCAGTTCTTC
NA,TRBV27,TRBJ2-7,TRBD2,16,CASSPPGLAGVQEQYF,TGTGCCAGCAGTCCCCCCGGACTAGCGGGAGTTCAGGAGCAGTACTTC